A selection of T cell receptor beta chains follows, all from one sample in a study of spatial heterogeneity in lung cancer. TCRdb processed the 5' RACE reads anew with MiXCR; each CDR3 protein has one entry. Here the sample spans some 96,000 distinct CDR3 sequences, 4.4% being singletons. Sequences were derived from lung tumor tissue, sampled at surgery. These receptors were collected from a male donor with early-stage non-small cell lung cancer. Both conserved end residues are part of each CDR3. The D gene is left open where the match is weak. Clone size is shown for a subset of rows, as once, few, many or a class of expanded clone.

V gene: TRBV12-3/TRBV12-4; clone size: many; J gene: TRBJ2-1; D gene: .; CDR3 protein: CASSLPLEHEQFF; CDR3 DNA: TGTGCCAGCAGCCTACCTCTAGAGCATGAGCAGTTCTTC
V gene: TRBV7-9; clone size: many; J gene: TRBJ2-3; D gene: .; CDR3 protein: CASSGFLGVATQYF; CDR3 DNA: TGTGCCAGCAGCGGGTTTTTGGGAGTAGCTACGCAGTATTTT
V gene: TRBV28; clone size: many; J gene: TRBJ1-6; D gene: .; CDR3 protein: CASSVRTDSTLLHF; CDR3 DNA: TGTGCCAGCAGTGTCCGGACAGATAGTACGCTCCTCCACTTT
V gene: TRBV28; clone size: many; J gene: TRBJ2-7; D gene: .; CDR3 protein: CASSPFQGFEQYF; CDR3 DNA: TGTGCCAGCAGCCCATTCCAGGGTTTCGAGCAGTACTTC
V gene: TRBV28; clone size: many; J gene: TRBJ1-5; D gene: TRBD1; CDR3 protein: CASSYRGRFQPQHF; CDR3 DNA: TGTGCCAGCAGCTACAGGGGGCGCTTTCAGCCCCAGCATTTT
V gene: TRBV27; clone size: many; J gene: TRBJ2-3; D gene: .; CDR3 protein: CASSSGGGLSDTQYF; CDR3 DNA: TGTGCCAGCAGTTCCGGGGGAGGCCTCTCAGATACGCAGTATTTT
V gene: TRBV24-1; clone size: many; J gene: TRBJ2-3; D gene: TRBD2; CDR3 protein: CATSAAGSGDSSTDTQYF; CDR3 DNA: TGTGCCACCAGTGCAGCGGGCAGCGGGGATTCTAGCACAGATACGCAGTATTTT
V gene: TRBV2; clone size: many; J gene: TRBJ2-1; D gene: .; CDR3 protein: CASRGPSAFF; CDR3 DNA: TGTGCCAGCAGGGGACCCAGCGCGTTCTTC
V gene: TRBV20-1; clone size: .; J gene: TRBJ2-1; D gene: .; CDR3 protein: CSAQGLKTHEQFF; CDR3 DNA: TGCAGTGCACAAGGACTAAAGACCCATGAGCAGTTCTTC
V gene: TRBV28; clone size: many; J gene: TRBJ2-2; D gene: .; CDR3 protein: CASRPSGTGELFF; CDR3 DNA: TGTGCCAGCCGCCCGTCTGGGACCGGGGAGCTGTTTTTT
V gene: TRBV28; clone size: many; J gene: TRBJ1-6; D gene: .; CDR3 protein: CASSLHRAPGHF; CDR3 DNA: TGTGCCAGCAGTTTACACAGGGCCCCTGGACACTTT
V gene: TRBV18; clone size: many; J gene: TRBJ2-5; D gene: .; CDR3 protein: CASSPGGSRGTQYF; CDR3 DNA: TGTGCCAGCTCACCGGGGGGTTCCAGAGGGACCCAGTACTTC
V gene: TRBV2; clone size: few; J gene: TRBJ1-1; D gene: .; CDR3 protein: CASSVGPSEAFF; CDR3 DNA: TGTGCCAGCAGTGTGGGGCCTTCGGAAGCTTTCTTT
V gene: TRBV3-1; clone size: .; J gene: TRBJ2-2; D gene: .; CDR3 protein: CASSHGDTAGELFF; CDR3 DNA: TGTGCCAGCAGCCATGGGGACACGGCCGGGGAGCTGTTTTTT
V gene: TRBV19; clone size: many; J gene: TRBJ1-5; D gene: TRBD1; CDR3 protein: CASSPVRGRVRNQPQHF; CDR3 DNA: TGTGCCAGTAGTCCCGTCAGGGGGCGCGTCAGGAATCAGCCCCAGCATTTT
V gene: TRBV29-1; clone size: many; J gene: TRBJ1-2; D gene: .; CDR3 protein: CSVNSRGGGNGYTF; CDR3 DNA: TGCAGCGTTAACTCACGGGGGGGTGGCAATGGCTACACCTTC
V gene: TRBV6-6; clone size: .; J gene: TRBJ2-1; D gene: TRBD1; CDR3 protein: CASSLQGAETNEQFF; CDR3 DNA: TGTGCCAGCAGTTTACAGGGGGCGGAAACAAATGAGCAGTTCTTC
V gene: TRBV5-1; clone size: many; J gene: TRBJ2-2; D gene: .; CDR3 protein: CASSLPSSLGAGELFF; CDR3 DNA: TGCGCCAGCAGCCTCCCAAGTTCCTTGGGGGCCGGGGAGCTGTTTTTT
V gene: TRBV10-3; clone size: few; J gene: TRBJ2-5; D gene: .; CDR3 protein: CAISGPQQAQETQYF; CDR3 DNA: TGTGCCATCAGCGGGCCCCAACAAGCCCAAGAGACCCAGTACTTC
V gene: TRBV2; clone size: many; J gene: TRBJ2-3; D gene: TRBD2; CDR3 protein: CASSGGSTKAVTQYF; CDR3 DNA: TGTGCCAGCAGCGGGGGGTCTACCAAGGCAGTTACGCAGTATTTT
V gene: TRBV3-1; clone size: many; J gene: TRBJ2-2; D gene: .; CDR3 protein: CASSPTHSTGELFF; CDR3 DNA: TGTGCCAGCAGCCCTACACACAGCACCGGGGAGCTGTTTTTT
V gene: TRBV29-1; clone size: few; J gene: TRBJ2-3; D gene: .; CDR3 protein: CSVSRGSTDTQYF; CDR3 DNA: TGCAGCGTTTCCAGGGGAAGCACAGATACGCAGTATTTT
V gene: TRBV2; clone size: many; J gene: TRBJ2-3; D gene: .; CDR3 protein: CASRFSGATQYF; CDR3 DNA: TGTGCCAGCAGATTTAGCGGAGCAACGCAGTATTTT
V gene: TRBV18; clone size: .; J gene: TRBJ2-3; D gene: .; CDR3 protein: CASSPLGWAGDTQYF; CDR3 DNA: TGTGCCAGCTCACCACTTGGCTGGGCGGGAGATACGCAGTATTTT
V gene: TRBV12-3/TRBV12-4; clone size: many; J gene: TRBJ1-1; D gene: .; CDR3 protein: CASSSDSRVGNTEAFF; CDR3 DNA: TGTGCCAGCAGTTCGGACAGTCGGGTAGGAAACACTGAAGCTTTCTTT
V gene: TRBV5-1; clone size: many; J gene: TRBJ1-6; D gene: .; CDR3 protein: CASSLEGMNNSPLHF; CDR3 DNA: TGCGCCAGCAGCTTGGAGGGAATGAATAATTCACCCCTCCACTTT
V gene: TRBV4-1; clone size: .; J gene: TRBJ1-2; D gene: .; CDR3 protein: CASSQDRHMNYGYTF; CDR3 DNA: TGCGCCAGCAGCCAAGATAGGCACATGAACTATGGCTACACCTTC
V gene: TRBV4-2; clone size: .; J gene: TRBJ2-5; D gene: TRBD2; CDR3 protein: CASSSNRDYFTETQYF; CDR3 DNA: TGTGCCAGCAGCTCAAACCGGGACTACTTTACAGAGACCCAGTACTTC
V gene: TRBV28; clone size: many; J gene: TRBJ2-1; D gene: .; CDR3 protein: CASSLAYRVDNEQFF; CDR3 DNA: TGTGCCAGCAGTTTAGCTTACAGAGTTGACAATGAGCAGTTCTTC
V gene: TRBV10-3; clone size: many; J gene: TRBJ2-5; D gene: TRBD1; CDR3 protein: CATAASTGGETQYF; CDR3 DNA: TGTGCCACCGCCGCTAGCACAGGGGGAGAGACCCAGTACTTC
V gene: TRBV27; clone size: many; J gene: TRBJ2-1; D gene: TRBD2; CDR3 protein: CVTGLAGPNEQFF; CDR3 DNA: TGTGTCACGGGACTAGCGGGACCCAATGAGCAGTTCTTC
V gene: TRBV28; clone size: many; J gene: TRBJ2-7; D gene: .; CDR3 protein: CASSSPDYEQYF; CDR3 DNA: TGTGCCAGCAGTTCTCCTGACTACGAGCAGTACTTC
V gene: TRBV6-5; clone size: many; J gene: TRBJ1-2; D gene: TRBD1; CDR3 protein: CASSYSPGGHYGYTF; CDR3 DNA: TGTGCCAGCAGTTACTCGCCAGGGGGCCACTATGGCTACACCTTC
V gene: TRBV21-1; clone size: many; J gene: TRBJ2-3; D gene: .; CDR3 protein: CATQGSDTQYF; CDR3 DNA: TGTGCCACACAGGGCTCAGATACGCAGTATTTT
V gene: TRBV5-1; clone size: many; J gene: TRBJ2-5; D gene: TRBD2; CDR3 protein: CASSSKTSGRGKETQYF; CDR3 DNA: TGCGCCAGCAGCTCCAAAACTAGCGGGAGAGGGAAAGAGACCCAGTACTTC
V gene: TRBV21-1; clone size: many; J gene: TRBJ2-1; D gene: .; CDR3 protein: CASSTGEQFF; CDR3 DNA: TGTGCCAGCAGCACCGGTGAGCAGTTCTTC
V gene: TRBV12-3/TRBV12-4; clone size: many; J gene: TRBJ2-2; D gene: .; CDR3 protein: CASSLRASNTGELFF; CDR3 DNA: TGTGCCAGCAGTTTAAGGGCCTCGAACACCGGGGAGCTGTTTTTT
V gene: TRBV10-3; clone size: many; J gene: TRBJ2-1; D gene: .; CDR3 protein: CAISELRRGERADLNEQFF; CDR3 DNA: TGTGCCATCAGTGAGTTAAGGCGTGGTGAGCGGGCCGACTTGAATGAGCAGTTCTTC
V gene: TRBV28; clone size: many; J gene: TRBJ1-1; D gene: .; CDR3 protein: CASSSASGWPTEAFF; CDR3 DNA: TGTGCCAGCAGTTCAGCCTCAGGGTGGCCCACTGAAGCTTTCTTT